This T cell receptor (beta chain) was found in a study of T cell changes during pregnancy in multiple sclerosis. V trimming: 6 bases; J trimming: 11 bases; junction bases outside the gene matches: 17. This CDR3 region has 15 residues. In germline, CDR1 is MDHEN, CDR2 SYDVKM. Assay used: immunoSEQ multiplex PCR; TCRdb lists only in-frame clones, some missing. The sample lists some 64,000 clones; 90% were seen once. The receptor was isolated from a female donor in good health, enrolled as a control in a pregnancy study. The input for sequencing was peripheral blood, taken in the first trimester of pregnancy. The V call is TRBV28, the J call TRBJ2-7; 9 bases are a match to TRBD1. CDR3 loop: CASRPTGGQSFEEYF. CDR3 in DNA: TGTGCCAGCAGACCCACAGGGGGCCAAAGTTTTGAAGAGTACTTC.